Listed below are T cell receptor beta chains from one sample, sequenced in a study of OX40 agonist ivuxolimab in advanced cancers. Assay used: immunoSEQ multiplex PCR; TCRdb lists only in-frame clones, some missing. The repertoire holds 65,000 to 85,000 clones, with 65% to 90% as singletons. Sequencing used CD4+ or CD8+ T cells sorted from blood, obtained in a trial of the OX40 agonist ivuxolimab. These receptors came from an adult with an advanced solid tumor such as melanoma, head and neck, liver or kidney cancer. The CDR3 runs from the conserved cysteine through the conserved F or W. D genes are given only for firm matches. Not all rows give a size; the values are once, few, many and, for expanded clones, a class.

v_call,j_call,d_call,clone_size,cdr3_nt,cdr3_aa
TRBV2,TRBJ1-1,.,.,TGTGCCACCCGAGTAATGGCGGACACTGAAGCTTTCTTT,CATRVMADTEAFF
TRBV7-5,TRBJ2-4,.,.,TGTGTCAGAAGCTTAATAGGCGTAGGGACGGCGAGTGTAGCCAAAAACATTCAGTACTTC,CVRSLIGVGTASVAKNIQYF
TRBV7-8,TRBJ2-6,.,.,TGTGCCAGCAGCTTAGAAGCCAGGGTAAACTCTGGGGCCAACGTCCTGACTTTC,CASSLEARVNSGANVLTF
TRBV6-5,TRBJ2-1,TRBD2,.,TGTGCCAGCAGGAGCGGGGGGGCCTTAGGGAATGAGCAGTTCTTC,CASRSGGALGNEQFF
TRBV5-4,TRBJ1-2,.,.,TGTGCCAGCAGCTTGGGGGACGGTCCTTATGGCTACACCTTC,CASSLGDGPYGYTF
TRBV21-1,TRBJ2-7,.,once,TGTGCCAGCACCCCCGGGGGCAGTGCCTACGAGCAGTACTTC,CASTPGGSAYEQYF
TRBV5-1,TRBJ2-2,TRBD1,.,TGCGCCAGCAGCCGAACAGGGGGAGACACCGGGGAGCTGTTTTTT,CASSRTGGDTGELFF
TRBV7-2,TRBJ2-1,.,.,TGTGCCAGCAGCCGCCCCCGCGGGTATTACAATGAGCAGTTCTTC,CASSRPRGYYNEQFF
TRBV7-9,TRBJ1-2,.,.,TGTGCCAGCAGGCTCTGGACAGCCCGGACTTTAGACAACTATGGCTACACCTTC,CASRLWTARTLDNYGYTF
TRBV7-3,TRBJ2-5,.,.,TGTGCCAGCAGCTTCAAACCCCAAGAGACCCAGTACTTC,CASSFKPQETQYF
TRBV5-1,TRBJ2-4,TRBD1,.,TGCGCCAGCAGCCCCGCCGGGACAGCCGGGGAAGTACACTTC,CASSPAGTAGEVHF
TRBV7-2,TRBJ1-5,.,.,TGTGCCAGCAGCTTACAGGGCGGTCAGCCCCAGCATTTT,CASSLQGGQPQHF
TRBV4-2,TRBJ2-2,.,.,TGTGCCAGCAGCCTGAAAACAGGGGGGGTGGCCGGGGAGCTGTTTTTT,CASSLKTGGVAGELFF
TRBV6-5,TRBJ1-1,.,.,TGTGCCAGCAAAAGAGGGGCGAACACTGAAGCTTTCTTT,CASKRGANTEAFF
TRBV4-3,TRBJ1-5,TRBD1,few,TGCGCCAGCAGCCAATTCACAGGGGATCAGCCCCAGCATTTT,CASSQFTGDQPQHF
TRBV10-3,TRBJ2-7,TRBD1,.,TGTGCCATCAGTGAAACCGGGACAGGGCCCTACGAGCAGTACTTC,CAISETGTGPYEQYF
TRBV28,TRBJ2-5,TRBD2,.,TGTGCCAGCAGTTTGGGACTAGCGGGGGGGCAAGAGACCCAGTACTTC,CASSLGLAGGQETQYF
TRBV11-2,TRBJ1-6,.,.,TGTGCCAGCAGGCCATTGTGCGATTCACCCCTCCACTTT,CASRPLCDSPLHF
TRBV19,TRBJ2-7,TRBD2,.,TGTGCCAGTAGTTTCCCTCGGGTAGCGGGAGACCCCAGACCCTACGAGCAGTACTTC,CASSFPRVAGDPRPYEQYF
TRBV11-3,TRBJ2-3,.,.,TGTGCCAGCAGCTTCCGAGCAGATACGCAGTATTTT,CASSFRADTQYF
TRBV18,TRBJ2-2,.,.,TGTGCCAGCTCACCATCGCAGGGCTACACCGGGGAGCTGTTTTTT,CASSPSQGYTGELFF
TRBV9,TRBJ2-1,TRBD1,.,TGTGCCAGCAGCGTAGGTCCCCCCCGGGACAGGGCCGAACCGAGCTCCTACAATGAGCAGTTCTTC,CASSVGPPRDRAEPSSYNEQFF
TRBV7-3,TRBJ2-2,.,once,TGTGCCAGCAGCTCCGCTCCGGGGGTTGGCACCGGGGAGCTGTTTTTT,CASSSAPGVGTGELFF
TRBV5-1,TRBJ2-2,.,.,TGCGCCAGCAGCCGGAACACCGGGGAGCTGTTTTTT,CASSRNTGELFF
TRBV4-2,TRBJ1-4,.,.,TGTGCCAGCAGCCAAGGTAGCTTGGGGGCTGATGAAAAACTGTTTTTT,CASSQGSLGADEKLFF
TRBV5-1,TRBJ1-4,.,.,TGCGCCAGCAGCAGGGGACCTGGAAATGAAAAACTGTTTTTT,CASSRGPGNEKLFF
TRBV10-3,TRBJ1-2,TRBD1,.,TGTGCCATCAGTGCGACAGGGGTAGATGGCTACACCTTC,CAISATGVDGYTF
TRBV14,TRBJ2-3,.,few,TGTGCCAGCAGCCCAGGCCTCAGGAGGGGCACAGATACGCAGTATTTT,CASSPGLRRGTDTQYF
TRBV11-3,TRBJ2-7,.,.,TGTGCCAGCACCGTACAGGGAACCTCCTACGAGCAGTACTTC,CASTVQGTSYEQYF
TRBV5-6,TRBJ2-7,TRBD1,.,TGTGCCAGCAGCCGAGACAGGGGCTACGAGCAGTACTTC,CASSRDRGYEQYF
TRBV5-6,TRBJ1-2,TRBD1,medium-sized,TGTGCCAGCAGCCTCAGGGGGTTTAAGGGAGGCTACACCTTC,CASSLRGFKGGYTF
TRBV19,TRBJ1-5,.,few,TGTGCCAGTAGTATTGGTTTGACAGCTAATCAGCCCCAGCATTTT,CASSIGLTANQPQHF
TRBV27,TRBJ1-4,.,.,TGTGCCAGCAGTTTGGGAGCAACTAATGAAAAACTGTTTTTT,CASSLGATNEKLFF
TRBV5-1,TRBJ1-4,.,.,TGCGCCAGCAGCTTGGAGGGGTCTAATGAAAAACTGTTTTTT,CASSLEGSNEKLFF
TRBV2,TRBJ2-7,TRBD2,.,TGTGCCAGCTCGCCGCGGGGGGAACCCTACGAGCAGTACTTC,CASSPRGEPYEQYF
TRBV13,TRBJ2-7,.,.,TGTGCCAGCAGTTTATCGTCCCCTACCTACGAGCAGTACTTC,CASSLSSPTYEQYF
TRBV19,TRBJ2-1,TRBD2,.,TGTGCCAGTAGTATGGACGGACTAGCGGGAGCCGGTGAGCAGTTCTTC,CASSMDGLAGAGEQFF
TRBV7-9,TRBJ2-7,.,few,TGTGCCAGCAGCTTAATGGACGCAGCCTACGAGCAGTACTTC,CASSLMDAAYEQYF
TRBV6-6,TRBJ1-6,.,.,TGTGCCAGCAGTTACTCGGCGGGGAATTCACCCCTCCACTTT,CASSYSAGNSPLHF
TRBV7-2,TRBJ1-3,.,.,TGTGCCTCCTCGCAGTCGCACACCATATATTTT,CASSQSHTIYF
TRBV5-1,TRBJ1-5,.,.,TGCGCCAGCAGCTTGGATTCACAGAGCAATCAGCCCCAGCATTTT,CASSLDSQSNQPQHF
TRBV7-9,TRBJ2-7,TRBD2,.,TGTGCCAGCAGCTTAGGACTAGCGGGAGTCGGGGAGCAGTACTTC,CASSLGLAGVGEQYF
TRBV2,TRBJ2-3,.,.,TGTGCCAGCAGGAGGCGGGTCACAGATACGCAGTATTTT,CASRRRVTDTQYF
TRBV19,TRBJ1-5,.,.,TGTGCCAGTACCCATAGGGGCCAGGGGTTTAGACAGCCCCAGCATTTT,CASTHRGQGFRQPQHF
TRBV7-8,TRBJ1-1,.,.,TGCGCCAGCACCTTAGAGGTAGAAGCTTTCTTT,CASTLEVEAFF
TRBV12-5,TRBJ2-2,.,.,TGTGCTAGTGGTTTGGTACGTTATGACACCGGGGAGCTGTTTTTT,CASGLVRYDTGELFF